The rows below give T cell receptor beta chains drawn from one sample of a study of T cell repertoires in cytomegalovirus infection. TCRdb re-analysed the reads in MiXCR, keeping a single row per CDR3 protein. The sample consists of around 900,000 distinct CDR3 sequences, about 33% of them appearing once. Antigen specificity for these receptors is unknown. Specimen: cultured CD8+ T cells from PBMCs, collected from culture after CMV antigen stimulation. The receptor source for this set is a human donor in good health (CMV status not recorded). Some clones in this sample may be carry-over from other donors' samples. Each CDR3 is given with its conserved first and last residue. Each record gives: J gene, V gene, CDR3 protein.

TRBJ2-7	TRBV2	CAAGGTGGPTDSYEQYF
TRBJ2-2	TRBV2	CAKLLDTGELFF
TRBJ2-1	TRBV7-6	CASSLDVKNEQFF
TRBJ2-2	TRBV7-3	CASSSDRGLTGELFF
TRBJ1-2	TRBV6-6	CASKGFYGYTF
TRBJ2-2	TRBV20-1	CSALTDRGTGELFF
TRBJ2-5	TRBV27	CASSLWAGIQETQYF
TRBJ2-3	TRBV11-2	CASSELLLRATDTQYF
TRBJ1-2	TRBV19	CASSVSRDRVDGYTF
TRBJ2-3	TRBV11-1	CASSPSLGGSTDTQYF
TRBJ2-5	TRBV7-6	CASSPGVGLDRETQYF
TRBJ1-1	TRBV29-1	CSVVFGIPFF
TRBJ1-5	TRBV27	CASSLHRGSQPQHF
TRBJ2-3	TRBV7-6	CASSLRGTGAHTDTQYF
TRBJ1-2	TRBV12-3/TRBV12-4	CASSLGLGLRYGYTF
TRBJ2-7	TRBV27	CASRAGAYYEQYF
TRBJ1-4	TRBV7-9	CASKIATNEKLFF
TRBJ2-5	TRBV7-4	CVSSLRGFQETQYF
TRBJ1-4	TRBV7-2	CASSNQGGEKLFF
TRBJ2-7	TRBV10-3	CAIRTGPLYEQYF
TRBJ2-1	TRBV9	CASSINVEHEQFF
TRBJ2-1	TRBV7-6	CASSTWTGTSYNEQFF
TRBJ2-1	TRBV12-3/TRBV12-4	CASRPFKSSYNEQFF
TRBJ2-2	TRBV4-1	CTSSQGGLGVTGELFF
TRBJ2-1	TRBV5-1	CASSLDRTVSYNEQFF
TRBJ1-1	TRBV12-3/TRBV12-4	CASSLVEGTEAFF
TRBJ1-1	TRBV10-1	CASKDWNTEAFF
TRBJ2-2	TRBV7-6	CASTRGSTGELFF
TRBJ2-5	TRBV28	CASKERGGLETQYF
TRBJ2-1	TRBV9	CASSVSGGATNEQFF
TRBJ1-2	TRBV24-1	CATSDPPDRGLGEYGYTF
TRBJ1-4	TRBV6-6	CASSPDRGNEKLFF
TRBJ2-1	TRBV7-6	CASSARLAGSYNEQFF
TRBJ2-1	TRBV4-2	CASSQDLSPTGFYNEQFF
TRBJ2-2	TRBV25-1	CASSEFSRETGELFF
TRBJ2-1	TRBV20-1	CSARDIQSGHNEQFF
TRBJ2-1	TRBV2	CASVFGTSGLNWSYNEQFF
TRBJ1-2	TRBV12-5	CASGFGARDEVYGYIF
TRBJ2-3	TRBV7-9	CASSSQDLGLDPTDTQYF
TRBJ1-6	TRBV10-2	CASSESMTGGSPLHF
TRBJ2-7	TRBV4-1	CASSQGRAGTYEQYF
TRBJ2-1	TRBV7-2	CASSRFESGKFF